A single sample is the source of the 26 T cell receptor beta chains below, sequenced in a study of radiation and T cells in renal cell carcinoma. Profiled with immunoSEQ multiplex PCR; TCRdb holds only in-frame clones, not every one. The sample records some 21,000 clones, nearly 55% being singletons. Treatment specified: treatment-naive control, cytoreductive nephrectomy. This specimen was tumor tissue, taken from a patient whose treatment was nephrectomy without radiotherapy. The receptors shown here come from a human donor with renal cell carcinoma.

The rearrangement joins TRBV11-2 to TRBJ1-2; a possible D gene is TRBD1 (5 bases). The germline V gene has CDR1 SGHAT and CDR2 FQNNGV. V lost 6 bases and J lost 4, with 18 bases in between. The CDR3 spans 15 residues. The CDR3 DNA is TGTGCCAGCAGTCCAGAGACAGTGGGCGGCTATGGCTACACCTTC. Its protein is CASSPETVGGYGYTF.

This clone has only a few counts. The V call is TRBV11-1, the J call TRBJ1-6, with D tentatively TRBD1 (5 bases). Germline loops: CDR1 SGHAT, CDR2 FQDESV (reference sequence). The CDR3 is made up of 13 amino acids. Trimming stripped 5 bases from V and 10 bases from J, with 12 bases between. CDR3 nucleotide sequence: TGTGCCAGCAGCCTTCGACAGACGTCACCCCTCCACTTT. It specifies CASSLRQTSPLHF.

The chain couples TRBV18 to TRBJ2-2, with D possibly matching TRBD2 (5 bases). The length of the CDR3 is 17 residues. The germline V gene has CDR1 KGHSH and CDR2 LQKENI. Trimming took off 6 bases at V and 1 base at J, with 18 bases between the two ends. CDR3 DNA: TGTGCCAGCTCTCCTCTTTCCGGGAATCGGAACACCGGGGAGCTGTTTTTT. Translated, it gives CASSPLSGNRNTGELFF.

This chain connects TRBV13 to TRBJ2-1; 8 nucleotides line up with TRBD2. CDR3 size: 13 residues. Looked up from germline, CDR1 is PRHDT and CDR2 is FYEKMQ (reference sequence). Trimming took 6 bases from V and 8 from J; bases not matched to a gene: 6. CDR3 region: CASRRSGGDEQFF. The DNA for the CDR3 is TGTGCCAGCAGAAGAAGCGGGGGCGATGAGCAGTTCTTC.

The table lists this clone with a few counts. V and J are TRBV7-2 and TRBJ1-5, with 10 bases fitting TRBD1. The CDR3 is 15 amino acids. Trimming cost V 3 bases and J 1 base; bases outside gene matches: 0. Looked up from germline, CDR1 is SGHTA and CDR2 is FQGNSA. The DNA of the CDR3 is TGTGCCAGCAGCTTGGGACAGGGGAGCAATCAGCCCCAGCATTTT. Translating it yields CASSLGQGSNQPQHF.

This sequence joins TRBV9 and TRBJ2-7; D unresolved. This CDR3 region has 11 residues. The germline V and J ends were trimmed by 4 bases and 3 bases, with 5 bases remaining between them. The germline gives CDR1 SGDLS, CDR2 YYNGEE. CDR3 DNA sequence: TGTGCCAGCAGCCCTCACTACGAGCAGTACTTC. Translation gives CASSPHYEQYF.

The V gene is TRBV5-1, the J gene TRBJ1-3; possible D gene TRBD1, 5 bases. In germline, CDR1 is SGHRS, CDR2 YFSETQ. Trimming pared 0 bases from V and 4 bases from J, leaving 17 bases between. The CDR3 sequence is 17 residues long. The CDR3 nucleotides read TGCGCCAGCAGCTTGGCGCCCACCGGGACTCCCGGAAACACCATATATTTT. Translation: CASSLAPTGTPGNTIYF. Based on the CDR3 plus reference TRBV5-1 and TRBJ1-3, the full variable domain is KAGVTQTPRYLIKTRGQQVTLSCSPISGHRSVSWYQQTPGQGLQFLFEYFSETQRNKGNFPGRFSGRQFSNSRSEMNVSTLELGDSALYLCASSLAPTGTPGNTIYFGEGSWLTVV.

V gene TRBV6-8 combines with J gene TRBJ2-3; D perhaps matches TRBD1 (6 bases). Deletions cut 9 bases from V and 4 bases from J, with 11 bases between. Per the germline V gene, CDR1 is MNHGY and CDR2 is SAAAGT. This CDR3 contains 12 residues. The CDR3 coding sequence is TGTGCCAGTACAGGGTTTTCAGATACGCAGTATTTT. Encoded protein: CASTGFSDTQYF.

Only one count was recorded for this clone. CDR3 sequence (DNA): TGTGCCTGTGTAGAAACGGTGCGGCTAGCGGAGACCTACGAGCAGTACTTC. Translation gives CACVETVRLAETYEQYF. The gene calls are TRBV30 and TRBJ2-5; the match to TRBD2 covers 7 bases. The better agreement between TRBJ2-7 and the DNA end casts doubt on the J call. Germline assignment: CDR1 GTSNPN and CDR2 SVGIG (reference sequence). CDR3 size: 17 residues.

The table lists this clone with a few counts. The J gene is TRBJ2-1, the V gene TRBV19; 9 bases agree with TRBD1. The germline gives CDR1 LNHDA, CDR2 SQIVND (reference sequence). The J segment lost 12 bases and the V segment lost 8 bases, leaving 17 bases of the junction unmatched. This CDR3 region has 15 residues. The CDR3 sequence: CASGAWDRAVSGQFF. CDR3 nucleotide sequence: TGTGCCAGTGGGGCCTGGGACAGGGCAGTAAGTGGGCAGTTCTTC.

CDR3 in DNA: TGTGCCAGCAGCGATACCGGGACAGTGCCTCAAGAGACCCAGTACTTC. It encodes CASSDTGTVPQETQYF. The rearrangement uses TRBV7-6 and TRBJ2-5, with 7 bases identical to TRBD1. Per germline, CDR1 SGHVS and CDR2 FNYEAQ. The CDR3 spans 16 residues. Germline trimming cut 5 bases from V and 2 bases from J; bases unmatched to any gene: 11.

The J gene is TRBJ2-7, the V gene TRBV11-2, with D possibly being TRBD2 (6 bases). Trimming shortened V by 4 bases and J by 1 base, and 14 bases separated the two germline ends. CDR1 is SGHAT and CDR2 is FQNNGV in the germline V gene. CDR3 size: 15 residues. CDR3 loop: CASSYAGTESYEQYF. DNA for the CDR3: TGTGCCAGCAGCTACGCGGGGACTGAATCCTACGAGCAGTACTTC. Looking up the rest from reference TRBV11-2 and TRBJ2-7 gives the full variable domain: EAGVAQSPRYKIIEKRQSVAFWCNPISGHATLYWYQQILGQGPKLLIQFQNNGVVDDSQLPKDRFSAERLKGVDSTLKIQPAKLEDSAVYLCASSYAGTESYEQYFGPGTRLTVT.

This clone came up a few times. The rearrangement uses TRBV21-1 and TRBJ2-2. TRBV21-1 has pseudogene status. This CDR3 comprises 13 residues. The CDR3 loop is CASDRGPGGELFF. The CDR3 region has the DNA TGTGCCAGCGATAGGGGACCAGGCGGGGAGCTGTTTTTT.

By its share, this clone is large. The CDR3 sequence: CASSQDRTESNEQFF. CDR3 bases: TGTGCCAGCAGCCAAGATAGGACCGAAAGCAATGAGCAGTTCTTC. This rearrangement joins TRBV4-2 to TRBJ2-1; D is ambiguous. V lost 0 bases to trimming and J lost 6 bases, with 12 bases between them. CDR3 length: 15 amino acids. In germline, CDR1 is LGHNA, CDR2 YNFKEQ.

This clone was seen only a few times. J is TRBJ1-5 and V is TRBV5-6; D is unresolved. CDR3 length equals 14 residues. Trimming stripped 0 bases from V and 2 bases from J, with 6 bases between. Germline lookup yields CDR1 SGHDT and CDR2 YYEEEE. Here the CDR3 reads CASSLGGGNQPQHF. As DNA, the CDR3 is TGTGCCAGCAGCTTGGGGGGTGGCAATCAGCCCCAGCATTTT.

J is TRBJ1-6 and V is TRBV23-1, with a possible D match to TRBD1 (5 bases). TRBV23-1 is marked as an open reading frame, function uncertain. Trimming removed 6 bases from V and 7 bases from J, with 25 bases in between. This CDR3 region has 18 residues. DNA of the CDR3: TGCGCCAGCAGCGACCCTACGTCGCTCAGGGTTCTGAATTCACCCCTCCACTTT. Amino acid sequence: CASSDPTSLRVLNSPLHF.

The CDR3 sequence: CASSLEGGNTEAFF. Here the CDR3 DNA reads TGTGCCAGCAGCTTAGAAGGGGGGAACACTGAAGCTTTCTTT. The genes are TRBV7-9 and TRBJ1-1; D may be TRBD1 (6 bases). Trimming pared 1 base from V and 1 base from J, leaving 7 bases between. Germline loops: CDR1 SEHNR, CDR2 FQNEAQ (reference sequence). CDR3 size: 14 residues.

V gene TRBV13 combines with J gene TRBJ2-1; D perhaps matches TRBD1 (6 bases). The V end lost 5 bases, the J end lost 7 bases, and 15 bases lay between the germline ends. Germline CDR1 and CDR2: PRHDT and FYEKMQ (reference sequence). The CDR3 covers 14 residues. The CDR3 here is CASSGMDRGNEQFF. DNA of the CDR3: TGTGCCAGCAGCGGGATGGACAGAGGGAATGAGCAGTTCTTC.

The chain recombines TRBV7-6 with TRBJ2-1; no firm D call. The V gene's germline CDR1 is SGHVS and CDR2 FNYEAQ. CDR3 length: 12 amino acids. V lost 0 bases and J 7 bases, leaving 4 bases between the germline ends. The CDR3 DNA reads TGTGCCAGCAGCTTAGCCCGAAATGAGCAGTTCTTC. Translated: CASSLARNEQFF. The full variable domain, its missing parts supplied by reference TRBV7-6 and TRBJ2-1, is GAGVSQSPRYKVTKRGQDVALRCDPISGHVSLYWYRQALGQGPEFLTYFNYEAQQDKSGLPNDRFSAERPEGSISTLTIQRTEQRDSAMYRCASSLARNEQFFGPGTRLTVL.

In its sample, this clone was seen a few times. The rearrangement joins TRBV6-5 to TRBJ1-1, with TRBD1 as a possible D gene (6 bases). The CDR3 runs 15 residues. Germline-derived CDR1 and CDR2 are MNHEY and SVGAGI. Trimming cost V 5 bases and J 6 bases, with 19 bases left between them. The CDR3 DNA reads TGTGCCAGCAGTACCGTCAGGGGTGGGTTCGCTGAAGCTTTCTTT. This translates into CASSTVRGGFAEAFF.

V and J are TRBV30 and TRBJ2-5, with D possibly TRBD2 on 5 matching bases. The CDR3 has 14 amino acids. The germline gives CDR1 GTSNPN, CDR2 SVGIG (reference sequence). V lost 5 bases to trimming and J lost 5 bases, with 18 bases between them. CDR3 sequence: CAWDRTSGAETQYF. In nucleotides, the CDR3 is TGTGCCTGGGACCGGACTTCAGGCGCGGAGACCCAGTACTTC.

The chain couples TRBV5-4 to TRBJ2-7; TRBD2 is a possible D gene (5 bases). The V and J ends lost 4 bases and 3 bases respectively, with 11 bases between them. The CDR3 is 13 amino acids. CDR1 and CDR2 (germline): SGHNT, YYREEE (reference sequence). CDR3 region: CASSPRGYYEQYF. In DNA, the CDR3 is TGTGCCAGCAGCCCTCGAGGGTACTACGAGCAGTACTTC.

The rearrangement uses TRBV6-5 and TRBJ1-3; D is unclear. The germline V gene encodes CDR1 MNHEY and CDR2 SVGAGI. This CDR3 has 13 amino acids. V was pared by 2 bases and J by 0 bases, with 2 bases between. The CDR3 here is CASSYDSGNTIYF. The CDR3 DNA reads as TGTGCCAGCAGTTACGACTCTGGAAACACCATATATTTT.

The rearrangement uses TRBV5-1 and TRBJ2-2, with 8 bases lining up with TRBD1. The CDR3 is 17 residues long. With 6 bases clipped from V and 4 bases from J, the junction kept 14 bases outside the gene matches. Germline V gene lookup returns CDR1 SGHRS and CDR2 YFSETQ. This chain's CDR3 is CASKRTGSEGSTGELFF. Written as DNA, the CDR3 is TGCGCCAGCAAAAGGACAGGGTCGGAGGGCAGCACCGGGGAGCTGTTTTTT.

By sample share, this clone is medium-sized. This rearrangement joins TRBV6-5 to TRBJ1-3; perhaps TRBD1 as D (5 bases). There are 13 residues in the CDR3. Germline CDR1 MNHEY, CDR2 SVGAGI. Trimming removed 11 bases at V and 0 bases at J, with 11 bases between. This CDR3 is CAAGSSSGNTIYF. The CDR3 DNA is TGTGCCGCAGGGAGTAGCTCTGGAAACACCATATATTTT.

This sequence joins TRBV7-8 and TRBJ1-3; the D gene is possibly TRBD1 (5 bases). CDR3 length: 16 residues. Germline CDR1 and CDR2: SGHVS and FQNEAQ. With 1 base removed from V and 2 bases from J, the gap between germline ends came to 12 bases. The CDR3 nucleotides are TGTGCCAGCAGCTTAGTGCCCGGACAAGCTGGAAACACCATATATTTT. It specifies CASSLVPGQAGNTIYF.